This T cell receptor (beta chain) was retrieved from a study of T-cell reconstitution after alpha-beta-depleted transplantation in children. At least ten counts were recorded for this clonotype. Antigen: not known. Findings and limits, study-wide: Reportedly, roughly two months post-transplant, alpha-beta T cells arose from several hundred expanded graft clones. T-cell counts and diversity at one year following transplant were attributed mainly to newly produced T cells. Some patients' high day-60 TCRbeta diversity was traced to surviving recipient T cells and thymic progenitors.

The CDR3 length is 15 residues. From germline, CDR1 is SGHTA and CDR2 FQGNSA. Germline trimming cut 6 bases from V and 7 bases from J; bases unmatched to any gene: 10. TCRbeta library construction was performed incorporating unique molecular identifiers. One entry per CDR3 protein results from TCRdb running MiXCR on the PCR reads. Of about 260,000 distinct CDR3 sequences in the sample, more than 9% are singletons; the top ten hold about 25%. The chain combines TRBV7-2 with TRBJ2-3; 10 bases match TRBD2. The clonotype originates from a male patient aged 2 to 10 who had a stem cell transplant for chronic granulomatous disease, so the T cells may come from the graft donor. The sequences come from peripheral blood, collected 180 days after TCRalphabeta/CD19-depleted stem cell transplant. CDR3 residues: CASSYRTSGSYTQYF. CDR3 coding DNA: TGTGCCAGCAGTTACCGGACTAGCGGTTCCTATACGCAGTATTTT.